A selection of T cell receptor beta chains follows, all from one sample in a study of blood T cell repertoires in COVID-19. Assay used: immunoSEQ multiplex PCR; TCRdb lists only in-frame clones, some missing. Of about 220,000 clones listed, roughly 84% are singletons. Sequenced input: peripheral blood. The source is a man aged 50-59 years who had recovered from COVID-19. The CDR3 runs from the conserved cysteine through the conserved F or W.

j_gene,v_gene,CDR3aa
TRBJ2-5,TRBV18,CASSPPLRQETQYF
TRBJ2-6,TRBV7-9,CASSSSGANVLTF
TRBJ2-2,TRBV28,CASIRGTVGTGELFF
TRBJ2-2,TRBV7-8,CASSHFGTHNTGELFF
TRBJ2-7,TRBV19,CASKSGGATYEQYF
TRBJ2-2,TRBV15,CATSRVPGEGGELFF
TRBJ2-7,TRBV11-3,CASSPRGGDVDEQYF
TRBJ1-5,TRBV7-9,CASSSGQGNQPQHF
TRBJ1-2,TRBV5-6,CASSLAGFNYGYTF
TRBJ1-6,TRBV18,CASSPGAGNSPLHF
TRBJ1-4,TRBV15,CATSREKGVEKLFF
TRBJ2-3,TRBV7-9,CASSSEGRGDTQYF
TRBJ1-3,TRBV11-2,CASSGQLLSGNTIYF
TRBJ2-4,TRBV5-4,CASSLSSGRPIAKNIQYF
TRBJ2-3,TRBV7-2,CASSPKRGTDTQYF
TRBJ1-1,TRBV18,CASSQGQTVEAFF
TRBJ2-7,TRBV21-1,CASSTRGSGYEQYF
TRBJ2-3,TRBV18,CASSPRLAARGTDTQYF
TRBJ2-3,TRBV30,CAWSIQMGGPTDTQYF
TRBJ2-3,TRBV28,CASSLEVPTDTQYF
TRBJ2-1,TRBV6-4,CASSDSIASGRAQFF
TRBJ2-1,TRBV27,CASSGTISSYNEQFF
TRBJ2-7,TRBV9,CASSVAPRTSTFGLPTYYEQYF